This T cell receptor (beta chain) was found in a study of immune cell composition in non-small cell lung cancer. Study-wide results and caveats: Squamous lung tumours showed higher top 10 clone scores and clonality than adenocarcinomas. In adenocarcinoma, maximal tumour-associated clone frequency tracked TIL tumour reactivity.

About this clone: The antigen is not known.

The repertoire was sequenced with immunoSEQ multiplex PCR; TCRdb's copy has only in-frame clones and lacks some. The sample has about 1,200 clones; around two thirds are singletons. Genomic DNA came from frozen unsorted single-cell suspensions. The CDR3 has 14 amino acids. Germline V lookup: CDR1 SGHAT, CDR2 FQNNGV. V was pared by 4 bases and J by 5 bases, with 6 bases of the junction left unmatched. V is TRBV11-2 and J is TRBJ1-1, with TRBD1 identical over 8 bases. The sample consisted of lung tumor tissue. The clonotype comes from a human donor with non-small cell lung cancer. CDR3 coding DNA: TGTGCCAGCAGCTCGAGACAGGGGAGAACTGAAGCTTTCTTT. It yields the protein CASSSRQGRTEAFF.